Shown below are 15 T cell receptor beta chains from a single sample sequenced in a study of T cells in Graves' hyperthyroidism and ophthalmopathy. RNA transcripts were the template for amplifying TCR beta CDR3 regions. First-round RT-PCR of the TCR CDR3 relied on the HTBI primer set. TCRdb processed the multiplex PCR reads anew with MiXCR; each CDR3 protein has one entry. There are a few hundred thousand distinct CDR3 sequences in the sample; about a sixth occur only once, and more than 3% lies in the top ten. The specimen was blood. Source of these receptors: a woman in her thirties or forties with Graves' ophthalmopathy.

This clonotype came up a few times. This chain connects TRBV2 to TRBJ1-6, with a weak D call TRBD1 (6 bases). V lost 3 bases and J lost 7, with 13 bases in between. CDR1 and CDR2 from the germline V gene are SNHLY and FYNNEI. The CDR3 is 15 residues long. The CDR3 nucleotides are TGTGCCAGCAGTGATCAAGGACAGTTCAATTCACCCCTCCACTTT. Its protein is CASSDQGQFNSPLHF.

This chain links TRBV20-1 with TRBJ1-2; possibly TRBD1 for D (5 bases). The V gene's germline CDR1 is DFQATT and CDR2 SNEGSKA (reference sequence). V was trimmed by 1 base and J by 3 bases, leaving 9 bases between them. The CDR3 loop spans 13 amino acids. The DNA of the CDR3 is TGCAGTGCTAGAGTGGGACCAGACTATGGCTACACCTTC. Translation gives CSARVGPDYGYTF.

This clonotype was counted many times. The rearrangement links TRBV27 to TRBJ2-7, with D uncertain. There are 13 residues in the CDR3. Trimming took 2 bases from V and 9 from J, leaving 14 bases between them. Looked up from germline, CDR1 is MNHEY and CDR2 is SMNVEV (reference sequence). The CDR3 nucleotides read TGTGCCAGCAGTTTAATGCGTGGCGGCGGGCAGTACTTC. This codes for CASSLMRGGGQYF.

V gene TRBV28 combines with J gene TRBJ2-6, with TRBD1 identical over 7 bases. The CDR3 sequence is 16 residues long. Germline V gene data show CDR1 as MDHEN and CDR2 as SYDVKM. J gave up 0 bases and V 5 bases, and 4 bases lay outside the gene matches. In DNA form, the CDR3 reads TGTGCCAGCAGTAGTGGGACAGCCTCTGGGGCCAACGTCCTGACTTTC. Translating gives CASSSGTASGANVLTF.

Concerning this clonotype: A junction boundary mismatches the germline segment, possibly from a read error. The chain employs TRBV12-3 or TRBV12-4 and TRBJ2-5, with 12 positions matching TRBD2. The CDR3 extends over 15 amino acids. The CDR3 spells CASSPGLAGSGLWDF. DNA of the CDR3: TGTGCCAGCAGTCCGGGACTAGCGGGTTCGGGGCTTTGGGACTTC.

As regards this clonotype: One base away lies a much larger clone, so this may be a sequencing read error. Lacking the conserved final phenylalanine or tryptophan, this CDR3 likely reflects a read error. This rearrangement joins TRBV5-6 to TRBJ1-1; D is perhaps TRBD1 (6 bases). This CDR3 is built from 15 residues. Germline CDR1 SGHDT, CDR2 YYEEEE. V was cut by 2 bases and J by 0 bases, with 11 bases left in between. CDR3 sequence reads: CASSLLNRVNTEAFS. CDR3 coding DNA: TGTGCCAGCAGCTTATTAAACAGGGTGAACACTGAAGCTTTCTCT.

This clonotype was detected a few times. The V and J genes are TRBV18 and TRBJ1-2, with 8 bases lining up with TRBD1. In germline, CDR1 is KGHSH, CDR2 LQKENI. The CDR3 has 15 residues. J lost 0 bases, V lost 3 bases, and 3 bases had no gene match. The CDR3 reads CASSPSDRANYGYTF. The CDR3 DNA reads as TGTGCCAGCTCACCCTCGGACAGGGCTAACTATGGCTACACCTTC.

This clonotype was observed at least ten times. The chain carries TRBV10-3 and TRBJ1-1; TRBD1 matches 9 bases. Losses at the gene ends were 6 bases for V and 5 bases for J; bases not matched to a gene: 10. Germline V lookup: CDR1 ENHRY, CDR2 SYGVKD. This CDR3 region has 15 residues. The CDR3 reads CAIRAGTGGMTEAFF. In DNA, the CDR3 is TGTGCCATCAGGGCGGGCACAGGGGGCATGACTGAAGCTTTCTTT.

This clonotype was seen more than once but under ten times. The chain recombines TRBV6-4 with TRBJ2-5, with D hard to call. Per the germline V gene, CDR1 is MRHNA and CDR2 is SNTAGT. This CDR3 has 13 amino acids. V gave up 7 bases and J gave up 5 bases, with 14 bases separating them. The CDR3 loop reads CASIKRATETQYF. CDR3 DNA: TGTGCCAGCATAAAACGTGCAACGGAGACCCAGTACTTC.

The genes are TRBV19 and TRBJ2-2; weak D call: TRBD1 (5 bases). This CDR3 contains 17 residues. Germline V gives CDR1 LNHDA, CDR2 SQIVND (reference sequence). V was pared by 10 bases and J by 0 bases, with 21 bases between. CDR3 in DNA: TGTGCCACCTCAAGAGGACACCGCACTACGAACACCGGGGAGCTGTTTTTT. It specifies CATSRGHRTTNTGELFF.

This clonotype was counted between two and nine times. The chain carries TRBV12-3 or TRBV12-4 and TRBJ2-2, with D uncertain. Between the trimmed V and J ends, which lost 7 bases and 0 bases, there was a span of 12 bases. This CDR3 is built from 15 residues. This chain's CDR3 is CASNPSGANTGELFF. The CDR3 DNA follows: TGTGCCAGCAATCCGTCGGGCGCGAACACCGGGGAGCTGTTTTTT.

This clonotype has more than one count but fewer than ten. The chain recombines TRBV5-1 with TRBJ2-3; TRBD2 matches at 7 bases. V shed 0 bases, J shed 2 bases, and the junction held 9 bases outside the gene matches. CDR3 length: 17 amino acids. Germline CDR1 reads SGHRS; CDR2 reads YFSETQ. Here the CDR3 DNA reads TGCGCCAGCAGCTTGGAGGGTACGGGAGGACTCACAGATACGCAGTATTTT. Protein: CASSLEGTGGLTDTQYF.

At least ten counts were recorded for this clonotype. The chain recombines TRBV12-3 or TRBV12-4 with TRBJ2-3; 10 bases are shared with TRBD2. This CDR3 spans 15 amino acids. The ends lost 8 bases at V and 1 base at J; junction bases unmatched: 6. CDR3 nucleotide sequence: TGTGCCAGCGGCCCCACTAGCGGGGGCACAGATACGCAGTATTTT. This encodes CASGPTSGGTDTQYF.

V and J are TRBV6-2 or TRBV6-3 and TRBJ1-4, with 7 bases aligning to TRBD1. Germline V lookup: CDR1 MNHEY, CDR2 SVGEGT. CDR3 length: 15 amino acids. Germline trimming cut 6 bases from V and 3 bases from J; bases unmatched to any gene: 7. The CDR3 region is CASSPDRVANEKLFF. In DNA form, the CDR3 reads TGTGCCAGCAGCCCCGACAGGGTAGCTAATGAAAAACTGTTTTTT.

Note on this clonotype: A much larger clone sits a single nucleotide away, making a read error possible. The chain uses TRBV20-1 and TRBJ2-7; 7 nucleotides agree with TRBD2. CDR3 length: 15 amino acids. The V gene end was trimmed by 6 bases and the J gene end by 2 bases; junction bases not matched to a gene: 13. Germline V gene data show CDR1 as DFQATT and CDR2 as SNEGSKA (reference sequence). This CDR3 is CSARAEAGYAYEQYF. CDR3 nucleotides: TGCAGTGCCCGGGCTGAAGCGGGATATGCCTACGAGCAGTACTTC.